These 19 T cell receptor beta chains were sequenced from one sample in a study of T cell changes during pregnancy in multiple sclerosis. Sequencing was performed with immunoSEQ multiplex PCR; in TCRdb, only in-frame clones are kept and a portion is missing. This table has tens of thousands of clones, around 89% appearing once. This specimen consisted of CD8+ T cells from peripheral blood mononuclear cells, obtained in the first trimester of pregnancy. The receptors originated from a female donor with multiple sclerosis, enrolled in a pregnancy study.

J is TRBJ1-2 and V is TRBV7-2, with a weak D call TRBD1 (6 bases). The length of the CDR3 is 14 residues. The V end lost 2 bases, the J end lost 7 bases, and 14 bases lay between the germline ends. CDR1 and CDR2 (germline): SGHTA, FQGNSA. For the CDR3, the DNA is TGTGCCAGCAGCTTATTCGGCCAGGGGACTGGCTACACCTTC. This encodes CASSLFGQGTGYTF. The entire variable domain, with the rest obtained from reference TRBV7-2 and TRBJ1-2, is as follows: GAGVSQSPSNKVTEKGKDVELRCDPISGHTALYWYRQSLGQGLEFLIYFQGNSAPDKSGLPSDRFSAERTGGSVSTLTIQRTQQEDSAVYLCASSLFGQGTGYTFGSGTRLTVV.

The genes are TRBV2 and TRBJ1-5; possibly TRBD1 for D (6 bases). V shed 2 bases and J shed 3 bases, with 14 bases lying between them. Germline lookup yields CDR1 SNHLY and CDR2 FYNNEI. The CDR3 length is 16 residues. The CDR3 sequence: CASSERSAGDNQPQHF. CDR3 sequence (DNA): TGTGCCAGCAGTGAAAGGTCAGCAGGGGACAATCAGCCCCAGCATTTT.

A note on this clone: One end of the junction fails to match germline, which may point to a read error. Other nucleotide sequences in the sample specify the same CDR3. J is TRBJ1-2 and V is TRBV4-3, with TRBD1 matching over 7 bases. The CDR3 covers 14 residues. Germline assignment: CDR1 LGHNA and CDR2 YSLEER. This CDR3 reads CASSQDRTGYGYTF. For the CDR3, the DNA is TGCGCCAGCAGTCAAGATAGGACAGGATATGGCTACACCTTC.

The CDR3 nucleotides read TGTGCCAGTGGGACTAGCGTTTATAATGAGCAGTTCTTC. It codes for CASGTSVYNEQFF. The V call is TRBV19, the J call TRBJ2-1; 10 bases match TRBD2. The CDR3 is 13 amino acids. Unmatched junction bases numbered 5, after V lost 8 bases and J lost 7 bases. Germline CDR1 is LNHDA and CDR2 is SQIVND (reference sequence).

The gene calls are TRBV2 and TRBJ1-2, with D uncertain. This CDR3 region has 15 residues. CDR1 SNHLY and CDR2 FYNNEI come from the germline V gene. Trimming took 3 bases from V and 4 from J, leaving 15 bases between them. The CDR3 DNA reads as TGTGCCAGCAGTGAGTACGACGGCGGCGGCTATGGCTACACCTTC. Amino acid sequence: CASSEYDGGGYGYTF. Full variable domain (remainder filled in from reference TRBV2 and TRBJ1-2): EPEVTQTPSHQVTQMGQEVILRCVPISNHLYFYWYRQILGQKVEFLVSFYNNEISEKSEIFDDQFSVERPDGSNFTLKIRSTKLEDSAMYFCASSEYDGGGYGYTFGSGTRLTVV.

The rearrangement uses TRBV4-1 and TRBJ2-7; TRBD2 matches 10 bases. Germline V gives CDR1 MGHRA, CDR2 YSYEKL. CDR3 length equals 15 residues. V lost 0 bases to trimming and J lost 3 bases; unmatched junction nucleotides: 2. CDR3 bases: TGCGCCAGCAGCCAAGAGCCTAGCGGGAGCTACGAGCAGTACTTC. This encodes CASSQEPSGSYEQYF.

The genes are TRBV5-4 and TRBJ1-2; D is undetermined. V lost 0 bases and J lost 1, with 7 bases in between. Germline assignment: CDR1 SGHNT and CDR2 YYREEE (reference sequence). The CDR3 runs to 14 residues. The CDR3, as DNA: TGTGCCAGCAGCTTGGGGCGGAATAACTATGGCTACACCTTC. Residues: CASSLGRNNYGYTF. The whole variable domain, filled in from reference TRBV5-4 and TRBJ1-2, reads ETGVTQSPTHLIKTRGQQVTLRCSSQSGHNTVSWYQQALGQGPQFIFQYYREEENGRGNFPPRFSGLQFPNYSSELNVNALELDDSALYLCASSLGRNNYGYTFGSGTRLTVV.

CDR3 residues: CASSSEMGQYEQYF. DNA for the CDR3: TGTGCCAGCAGTTCCGAAATGGGACAATACGAGCAGTACTTC. This rearrangement joins TRBV27 to TRBJ2-7; D perhaps matches TRBD1 (6 bases). Germline V gives CDR1 MNHEY, CDR2 SMNVEV (reference sequence). Between the trimmed V and J ends, which lost 4 bases and 4 bases, there was a span of 14 bases. The CDR3 length is 14 residues.

The J gene is TRBJ2-7, the V gene TRBV28; possibly TRBD2 for D (5 bases). Germline values: CDR1 MDHEN, CDR2 SYDVKM. Trimming stripped 3 bases from V and 3 bases from J, with 15 bases between. The CDR3 contains 15 residues. CDR3 amino acids: CASSLAGDPYYEQYF. The DNA of the CDR3 is TGTGCCAGCAGTTTGGCGGGTGACCCCTACTACGAGCAGTACTTC.

The chain links TRBV19 to TRBJ2-6, with D perhaps TRBD2 (5 bases). The CDR3 runs to 15 residues. Germline CDR1 LNHDA, CDR2 SQIVND (reference sequence). The germline V and J ends were trimmed by 5 bases and 4 bases, with 12 bases remaining between them. The CDR3 sequence: CASSPSTGGANVLTF. For the CDR3, the DNA is TGTGCCAGTAGTCCCTCTACGGGAGGGGCCAACGTCCTGACTTTC.

The chain couples TRBV5-1 to TRBJ1-1; TRBD1 aligns across 10 bases. Germline V gene data show CDR1 as SGHRS and CDR2 as YFSETQ. This CDR3 region has 16 residues. Trimming cost V 4 bases and J 7 bases; bases outside gene matches: 13. CDR3 in DNA: TGCGCCAGCAGCGCCTACCGTGACAGGGGGCCCTATGAAGCTTTCTTT. This encodes CASSAYRDRGPYEAFF. Variable domain in full (rest from reference TRBV5-1 and TRBJ1-1): KAGVTQTPRYLIKTRGQQVTLSCSPISGHRSVSWYQQTPGQGLQFLFEYFSETQRNKGNFPGRFSGRQFSNSRSEMNVSTLELGDSALYLCASSAYRDRGPYEAFFGQGTRLTVV.

The rearrangement uses TRBV4-3 and TRBJ2-7, with a tentative D call TRBD1 (5 bases). Germline-derived CDR1 and CDR2 are LGHNA and YSLEER. Trimming stripped 0 bases from V and 2 bases from J, with 14 bases between. CDR3 length: 16 amino acids. The CDR3 region has the DNA TGCGCCAGCAGCCAAGATTGGCAGGGTACGACCTACGAGCAGTACTTC. Its translation: CASSQDWQGTTYEQYF.

The chain uses TRBV11-2 and TRBJ1-4; 7 bases are a match to TRBD1. Germline-derived CDR1 and CDR2 are SGHAT and FQNNGV. Trimming removed 1 base from V and 12 bases from J; junction bases left unmatched: 5. The CDR3 has 13 amino acids. This CDR3 reads CASSLGVGGELFF. The CDR3 coding sequence is TGTGCCAGCAGCTTAGGGGTAGGGGGCGAACTGTTTTTT.

This clone appeared a single time. V usage is TRBV2 and J usage is TRBJ1-3, with TRBD1 matching 9 bases. V lost 5 bases, J lost 7 bases, and 6 bases stayed unmatched. The germline gives CDR1 SNHLY, CDR2 FYNNEI. The CDR3 length is 14 residues. CDR3 DNA: TGTGCCAGCAGTCCAACAGGGGGCTGGAACACCATATATTTT. Protein product: CASSPTGGWNTIYF.

The chain is built from TRBV6-6 and TRBJ2-1, with 9 bases fitting TRBD1. After removal of 6 bases from V and 10 bases from J, the junction contained 7 bases not matched to a gene. There are 13 residues in the CDR3. Looked up from germline, CDR1 is MNHNY and CDR2 is SVGAGI (reference sequence). CDR3 residues: CASSRTGEGEQFF. The CDR3 coding sequence is TGTGCCAGCAGCAGGACAGGGGAGGGGGAGCAGTTCTTC.

V is TRBV6-6 and J is TRBJ2-5; 8 positions agree with TRBD1. The CDR3 is 15 amino acids. With V trimmed by 6 bases and J by 1 base, 7 bases remained unmatched. Germline V gene sequence: CDR1 MNHNY, CDR2 SVGAGI (reference sequence). CDR3 DNA sequence: TGTGCCAGCAGCCAAGCAGGGGGCTTCCAAGAGACCCAGTACTTC. Translation: CASSQAGGFQETQYF.

The chain recombines TRBV11-2 with TRBJ1-1; a possible D gene is TRBD1 (5 bases). From germline, CDR1 is SGHAT and CDR2 FQNNGV. The CDR3 has 16 amino acids. Trimming took off 2 bases at V and 7 bases at J, with 20 bases between the two ends. Here the CDR3 DNA reads TGTGCCAGCAGCTTACCCCCCGGCGGGGGGTATAATGAAGCTTTCTTT. It is translated as CASSLPPGGGYNEAFF.

This clone was seen only once. This chain joins TRBV11-3 and TRBJ2-1; 13 bases match TRBD2. The CDR3 length is 16 residues. The germline gives CDR1 SGHNT, CDR2 YENEEA. With 5 bases clipped from V and 9 bases from J, the junction kept 10 bases outside the gene matches. CDR3 protein: CASSPRTSGRGGEQFF. CDR3 coding DNA: TGTGCCAGCAGCCCGCGGACTAGCGGGAGAGGAGGTGAGCAGTTCTTC.

The genes are TRBV10-2 and TRBJ2-5; 12 positions match TRBD2. Trimming at V came to 6 bases and at J to 11 bases, leaving 4 bases not matched to a gene. This CDR3 is 12 amino acids long. Germline-derived CDR1 and CDR2 are WSHSY and SAAADI. The CDR3: CASRGLAGTQYF. The CDR3 coding sequence is TGCGCCAGCAGGGGACTAGCGGGTACGCAGTACTTC.